Below are 32 T cell receptor beta chains sequenced from a single sample in a study of Ad26.COV2.S vaccination and SARS-CoV-2 variants (dated by TCRdb to about 2021). The treatment or condition label, as the study defines it: some 20 received Ad26.COV2.S at low or high dose, single or two shots; several received placebo; per-sample allocation not given. Repertoires of vaccine and placebo recipients were sequenced from samples collected on day 63 after the first injection. Library preparation used the immunoSEQ multiplex PCR assay. The immuneACCESS repertoire file appears here via TCRdb, limited to in-frame rearrangements. These files lack a portion of the clones; in checked studies, under half of the deficit traces to unresolved V genes, and the cause of the others is not known. This sample lists about 250,000 clones; 87% were detected once. The ten most abundant clones make up roughly 3% of the sample.

The specimen was peripheral blood, collected in a trial of Ad26.COV2.S vaccine versus placebo. The receptors stem from a person between 18 and 65 years old who received the Ad26.COV2.S COVID-19 vaccine or a placebo.

The V and J genes are TRBV24-1 and TRBJ2-1, with a weak D call TRBD1 (6 bases). Germline V CDR1 and CDR2: KGHDR, SFDVKD. This CDR3 comprises 16 residues. V was shortened by 4 bases and J by 3 bases, with 15 bases between the two germline ends. CDR3 residues: CATSEGGAAGYNEQFF. The CDR3 nucleotides read TGTGCCACCAGTGAAGGGGGAGCGGCCGGCTACAATGAGCAGTTCTTC.

This clone occurred a few times. The V gene is TRBV7-8, the J gene TRBJ2-7; tentatively, D is TRBD1 (5 bases). Between the trimmed V and J ends, which lost 0 bases and 9 bases, there was a span of 12 bases. Germline CDR1 reads SGHVS; CDR2 reads FQNEAQ. CDR3 length: 13 amino acids. This CDR3 reads CASSLAVQGGQYF. CDR3 nucleotides: TGTGCCAGCAGCTTAGCGGTCCAGGGTGGGCAGTACTTC.

The chain recombines TRBV7-9 with TRBJ2-1, with 8 nucleotides matching TRBD2. CDR1 is SEHNR, CDR2 FQNEAQ, per germline (reference sequence). V dropped 2 bases and J dropped 7; count of bases not matched to a gene: 7. The CDR3 has 15 amino acids. CDR3 DNA sequence: TGTGCCAGCAGCTTAAACGGGAGGGCCATAAATGAGCAGTTCTTC. Protein: CASSLNGRAINEQFF.

CDR3 region: CASSYQTSYGYTF. Here the CDR3 DNA reads TGTGCCAGCAGTTACCAGACGTCTTATGGCTACACCTTC. The chain couples TRBV6-5 to TRBJ1-2; no firm D call. The V end was cut by 2 bases, the J end by 5 bases, with 9 bases between. This CDR3 has 13 amino acids. The germline CDR1 and CDR2 sequences are MNHEY and SVGAGI.

The chain carries TRBV6-1 and TRBJ2-5; D may be TRBD1 (6 bases). The CDR3 runs 14 residues. V lost 3 bases, J lost 1 base, and 9 bases lay in between. CDR1 MNHNS and CDR2 SASEGT come from the germline V gene. CDR3 loop: CASSDRGIQETQYF. CDR3 DNA sequence: TGTGCCAGCAGTGACAGGGGAATCCAAGAGACCCAGTACTTC.

The genes are TRBV7-2 and TRBJ2-7; D possibly corresponds to TRBD1 (6 bases). V dropped 5 bases and J dropped 9 bases, with 14 bases sitting between them. This CDR3 has 12 amino acids. Germline V CDR1 and CDR2: SGHTA, FQGNSA. DNA for the CDR3: TGTGCCAGCAGCCCTGACAGGAATGTGCAGTACTTC. It is translated as CASSPDRNVQYF.

The chain links TRBV4-3 to TRBJ2-2, with D possibly TRBD2 on 7 matching bases. In germline, CDR1 is LGHNA, CDR2 YSLEER. Trimming took off 4 bases at V and 4 bases at J, with 19 bases between the two ends. This CDR3 region has 17 residues. DNA of the CDR3: TGCGCCAGCAGCCCGGGGGGCGGGGAGGGCCCCACCGGGGAGCTGTTTTTT. Translating gives CASSPGGGEGPTGELFF.

This rearrangement joins TRBV9 to TRBJ1-2; a weak D match, TRBD1 (6 bases). Trimming removed 1 base at V and 4 bases at J, with 11 bases between. This CDR3 has 14 amino acids. Per the germline V gene, CDR1 is SGDLS and CDR2 is YYNGEE. CDR3 DNA sequence: TGTGCCAGCAGCGTACAGGGGTACGGCTATGGCTACACCTTC. This translates into CASSVQGYGYGYTF.

The CDR3 nucleotides read TGTGCCAGCAGTCAGACTTCTGGGGGTTACAATGAGCAGTTCTTC. The encoded protein is CASSQTSGGYNEQFF. The chain recombines TRBV2 with TRBJ2-1, with D perhaps matching TRBD1 or TRBD2 (5 bases each). V lost 5 bases and J 4 bases, leaving 15 bases between the germline ends. The CDR3 has 15 residues. Germline CDR1 SNHLY, CDR2 FYNNEI.

This chain links TRBV18 with TRBJ2-1; maybe TRBD2 (6 bases). The CDR3 contains 15 residues. V gave up 0 bases and J gave up 6 bases, with 12 bases separating them. The germline gives CDR1 KGHSH, CDR2 LQKENI. This chain's CDR3 is CASSPPLSGSNEQFF. CDR3 sequence (DNA): TGTGCCAGCTCACCACCGTTGAGCGGGTCCAATGAGCAGTTCTTC.

Note on this clone: Other DNA sequences within the sample encode an identical CDR3. The genes are TRBV7-9 and TRBJ2-3, with unresolved D. Trimming shortened V by 4 bases and J by 3 bases, and 5 bases separated the two germline ends. Germline CDR1 SEHNR, CDR2 FQNEAQ (reference sequence). The CDR3 has 12 residues. CDR3 nucleotides: TGTGCCAGCAGCTCTTCTACAGATACGCAGTATTTT. Residues: CASSSSTDTQYF.

The chain uses TRBV9 and TRBJ2-1, with 8 bases identical to TRBD2. CDR3 length: 16 residues. Germline CDR1 is SGDLS and CDR2 is YYNGEE. V lost 4 bases and J lost 6; bases outside the gene matches: 12. The CDR3 sequence: CASSLTPISGGNEQFF. DNA for the CDR3: TGTGCCAGCAGCTTGACCCCAATAAGCGGGGGCAATGAGCAGTTCTTC.

The chain carries TRBV19 and TRBJ1-2, with D uncertain. V lost 5 bases to trimming and J lost 3 bases, with 19 bases between them. CDR1 is LNHDA and CDR2 is SQIVND in the germline V gene (reference sequence). This CDR3 comprises 16 residues. The CDR3 sequence: CASSGKGRQEYYGYTF. As DNA, the CDR3 is TGTGCCAGTAGTGGCAAGGGCAGACAAGAATACTATGGCTACACCTTC. The entire variable domain, with the rest obtained from reference TRBV19 and TRBJ1-2, is as follows: DGGITQSPKYLFRKEGQNVTLSCEQNLNHDAMYWYRQDPGQGLRLIYYSQIVNDFQKGDIAEGYSVSREKKESFPLTVTSAQKNPTAFYLCASSGKGRQEYYGYTFGSGTRLTVV.

This chain joins TRBV6-5 and TRBJ2-7; D might be TRBD1 (7 bases). V lost 6 bases and J lost 6, with 15 bases in between. The CDR3 length is 13 residues. The germline gives CDR1 MNHEY, CDR2 SVGAGI. This chain's CDR3 is CASRRRGTVEQYF. DNA of the CDR3: TGTGCCAGCAGGCGCCGGGGGACAGTCGAGCAGTACTTC.

The V call is TRBV7-9, the J call TRBJ2-7, with 8 bases identical to TRBD2. This CDR3 has 15 amino acids. CDR1 and CDR2 from the germline V gene are SEHNR and FQNEAQ (reference sequence). After removal of 1 base from V and 3 bases from J, the junction contained 5 bases not matched to a gene. CDR3 protein: CASSLGAGESYEQYV. The CDR3 coding sequence is TGTGCCAGCAGCTTAGGAGCGGGAGAGAGCTACGAGCAGTACGTC.

The J gene is TRBJ2-2, the V gene TRBV7-3, with a possible D match to TRBD1 (6 bases). This CDR3 has 16 amino acids. Trimming removed 3 bases at V and 5 bases at J, with 16 bases between. CDR1 and CDR2 (germline): SGHTA, FQGTGA. The CDR3 is CASSLDRDIKTGELFF. For the CDR3, the DNA is TGTGCCAGCAGCTTGGACCGGGACATTAAGACCGGGGAGCTGTTTTTT.

The rearrangement links TRBV29-1 to TRBJ2-1; 9 bases line up with TRBD2. This CDR3 has 13 amino acids. Trimming at V came to 3 bases and at J to 10 bases, leaving 7 bases not matched to a gene. The germline CDR1 and CDR2 sequences are SQVTM and ANQGSEA. CDR3 sequence: CSVDPLTSGEQFF. The CDR3 bases are TGCAGCGTTGACCCTTTGACTAGCGGAGAGCAGTTCTTC.

The chain is built from TRBV27 and TRBJ1-1; D remains ambiguous. Germline V lookup: CDR1 MNHEY, CDR2 SMNVEV (reference sequence). Deletions cut 3 bases from V and 8 bases from J, with 16 bases between. This CDR3 is 14 amino acids long. The CDR3 DNA reads TGTGCCAGCAGTTTTGGAGAGACAACCAGAGAAGCTTTCTTT. It is translated as CASSFGETTREAFF.

This clone was counted once. This chain connects TRBV24-1 to TRBJ2-1, with 8 bases that match TRBD2. Germline V gene lookup returns CDR1 KGHDR and CDR2 SFDVKD. With V trimmed by 3 bases and J by 9 bases, 12 bases remained unmatched. The CDR3 loop spans 16 amino acids. CDR3 DNA: TGTGCCACCAGTGATACGCAGCGGGGGCTCGGCACTGAGCAGTTCTTC. It encodes CATSDTQRGLGTEQFF.

The genes are TRBV5-1 and TRBJ2-5, with 7 bases lining up with TRBD1. V was pared by 7 bases and J by 5 bases, with 8 bases of the junction left unmatched. CDR3 length equals 13 residues. Germline-derived CDR1 and CDR2 are SGHRS and YFSETQ. The CDR3 spells CASRQGEWETQYF. In DNA form, the CDR3 reads TGCGCCAGCCGACAGGGAGAGTGGGAGACCCAGTACTTC.

The table lists this clone with a count of one. The chain employs TRBV9 and TRBJ2-1, with 13 bases identical to TRBD2. The germline V gene has CDR1 SGDLS and CDR2 YYNGEE. The CDR3 length is 18 residues. J lost 5 bases, V lost 0 bases, and 8 bases had no gene match. The CDR3 is CASSVVSLGLAGNNEQFF. The DNA for the CDR3 is TGTGCCAGCAGCGTAGTGTCTTTGGGACTAGCGGGGAACAATGAGCAGTTCTTC.

V is TRBV3-1 (or the pseudogene TRBV3-2) and J is TRBJ2-1, with D maybe TRBD1 (8 bases). The CDR3 has 14 residues. The germline V gene encodes CDR1 LGHDT and CDR2 YNNKEL (reference sequence). The germline V and J ends were trimmed by 7 bases and 5 bases, with 15 bases remaining between them. The CDR3 nucleotides are TGTGCCAGCACCAGCGGGACAGGCCACAATGAGCAGTTCTTC. This sequence encodes CASTSGTGHNEQFF.

V is TRBV18 and J is TRBJ1-2; 7 bases agree with TRBD1. The J segment lost 8 bases and the V segment lost 3 bases, leaving 12 bases of the junction unmatched. CDR1 and CDR2 from the germline V gene are KGHSH and LQKENI. There are 15 residues in the CDR3. Written as DNA, the CDR3 is TGTGCCAGCTCACCTCCGGGACAGAGTCTTGTGGGCTACACCTTC. Its translation: CASSPPGQSLVGYTF.

This chain joins TRBV24-1 and TRBJ1-3; D perhaps matches TRBD1 (5 bases). Trimming shortened V by 7 bases and J by 0 bases, and 12 bases separated the two germline ends. The CDR3 has 15 residues. Germline CDR1 KGHDR, CDR2 SFDVKD. The CDR3 coding sequence is TGTGCCACCAGGGGACCGGGACCCTCTGGAAACACCATATATTTT. This gives the protein CATRGPGPSGNTIYF.

This sequence joins TRBV7-3 and TRBJ1-2; D remains unclear. CDR1 and CDR2 (germline): SGHTA, FQGTGA. The V end was cut by 2 bases, the J end by 5 bases, with 9 bases between. This CDR3 spans 13 amino acids. CDR3 region: CASSLGEGYGYTF. DNA of the CDR3: TGTGCCAGCAGCTTAGGGGAAGGGTATGGCTACACCTTC. Based on the CDR3 plus reference TRBV7-3 and TRBJ1-2, the full variable domain is GAGVSQTPSNKVTEKGKYVELRCDPISGHTALYWYRQSLGQGPEFLIYFQGTGAADDSGLPNDRFFAVRPEGSVSTLKIQRTERGDSAVYLCASSLGEGYGYTFGSGTRLTVV.

The chain employs TRBV9 and TRBJ1-1, with D uncertain. This CDR3 contains 14 residues. CDR1 and CDR2 (germline): SGDLS, YYNGEE. Trimming pared 4 bases from V and 0 bases from J, leaving 10 bases between. The CDR3 is CASSPRRLNTEAFF. The CDR3 DNA is TGTGCCAGCAGCCCGCGTAGGTTGAACACTGAAGCTTTCTTT.

The chain joins TRBV7-2 to TRBJ1-1; TRBD1 might be the D (5 bases). Germline CDR1 and CDR2: SGHTA and FQGNSA. Trimming removed 6 bases at V and 0 bases at J, with 14 bases between. The CDR3 runs 15 residues. The CDR3 reads CASSSRGNLNTEAFF. CDR3 in DNA: TGTGCCAGCAGTTCGCGGGGGAACCTGAACACTGAAGCTTTCTTT.

J is TRBJ2-2 and V is TRBV9, with TRBD1 matching 7 bases. Trimming at V came to 1 base and at J to 1 base, leaving 1 base not matched to a gene. Germline lookup yields CDR1 SGDLS and CDR2 YYNGEE. This CDR3 region has 15 residues. In nucleotides, the CDR3 is TGTGCCAGCAGCGTACGACAGGGGAACACCGGGGAGCTGTTTTTT. Protein sequence: CASSVRQGNTGELFF.

This clone appeared once. The genes are TRBV29-1 and TRBJ2-5, with 8 bases fitting TRBD1. The trim removed 2 bases at V and 6 bases at J, leaving 5 bases unmatched. Germline lookup yields CDR1 SQVTM and CDR2 ANQGSEA. The CDR3 is 13 amino acids. CDR3 protein: CSVEQGATKTQYF. As DNA, the CDR3 is TGCAGCGTTGAACAGGGGGCCACAAAGACCCAGTACTTC.

V usage is TRBV6-5 and J usage is TRBJ1-2; D ambiguous. Trimming took 5 bases from V and 3 from J, leaving 10 bases between them. This CDR3 contains 13 residues. Per germline, CDR1 MNHEY and CDR2 SVGAGI. CDR3 region: CASSPERHYGYTF. CDR3 bases: TGTGCCAGCAGTCCAGAAAGACACTATGGCTACACCTTC.

J is TRBJ2-7 and V is TRBV7-2, with D hard to call. Trimming left V 5 bases short and J 2 bases short, with 13 bases between. The CDR3 length is 14 residues. Germline assignment: CDR1 SGHTA and CDR2 FQGNSA. The CDR3 is CASSPSRDTYEQYV. The CDR3 DNA follows: TGTGCCAGCAGCCCCAGCCGCGATACCTACGAGCAGTACGTC.

The rearrangement joins TRBV3-1 (or the pseudogene TRBV3-2) to TRBJ2-7; D uncertain. This CDR3 comprises 15 residues. Deletions cut 0 bases from V and 4 bases from J, with 13 bases between. Germline CDR1 is LGHDT and CDR2 is YNNKEL (reference sequence). In DNA, the CDR3 is TGTGCCAGCAGCCAAGAGGTCCTGCGCCCTTACGAGCAGTACTTC. Translated: CASSQEVLRPYEQYF.